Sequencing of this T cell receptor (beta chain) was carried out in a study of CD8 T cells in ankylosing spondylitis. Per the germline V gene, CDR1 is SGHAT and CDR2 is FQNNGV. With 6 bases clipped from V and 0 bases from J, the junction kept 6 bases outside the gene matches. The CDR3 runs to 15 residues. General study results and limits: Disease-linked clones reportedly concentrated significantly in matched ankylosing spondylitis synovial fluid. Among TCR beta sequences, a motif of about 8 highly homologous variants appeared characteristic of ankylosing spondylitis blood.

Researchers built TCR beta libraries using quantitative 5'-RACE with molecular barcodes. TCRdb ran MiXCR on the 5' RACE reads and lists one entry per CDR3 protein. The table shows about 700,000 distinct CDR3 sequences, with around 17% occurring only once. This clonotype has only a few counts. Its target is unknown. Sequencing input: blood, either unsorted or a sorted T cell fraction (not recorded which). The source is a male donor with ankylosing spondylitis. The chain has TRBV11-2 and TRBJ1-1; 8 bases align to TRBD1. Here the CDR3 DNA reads TGTGCCAGCAGAACAGGGGGGATATTGAACACTGAAGCTTTCTTT. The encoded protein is CASRTGGILNTEAFF.